This TCR beta chain comes out of a study of T cells after yellow fever vaccination. Across the study: Preparation used SMART-Seq v4 Ultra Low Input for the low-cell-number fractions.

Findings of the study overall: Relatively few clonotypes were ones that appeared in both CD4 and CD8 compartments.

Researchers made TCR cDNA using 5'RACE template switching, and this step added a universal primer site and UMIs. TCRdb re-called the 5' RACE reads through MiXCR, storing one row per CDR3 protein. The sample has approximately 31,000 distinct CDR3 sequences, approximately 10% seen once. Germline V CDR1 and CDR2: MNHEY, SVGEGT. V gave up 0 bases and J gave up 2 bases, with 17 bases separating them. This CDR3 has 18 residues. This clonotype occurred a few times. The clonotype was recovered from a man aged 18 to 30 who received the YFV17D yellow fever vaccine. The rearrangement links TRBV6-2 or TRBV6-3 to TRBJ1-5, with no clear D. Sequencing was performed on PBMCs, either bulk or a sorted T-cell subset (CD4+, CD8+, memory, or dextramer-sorted; not recorded which), taken more than 14 days after the first yellow fever vaccination. The CDR3 region is CASSYSRSRVIGNQPQHF. CDR3 nucleotides: TGTGCCAGCAGTTACTCGAGGAGTAGGGTCATCGGCAATCAGCCCCAGCATTTT.